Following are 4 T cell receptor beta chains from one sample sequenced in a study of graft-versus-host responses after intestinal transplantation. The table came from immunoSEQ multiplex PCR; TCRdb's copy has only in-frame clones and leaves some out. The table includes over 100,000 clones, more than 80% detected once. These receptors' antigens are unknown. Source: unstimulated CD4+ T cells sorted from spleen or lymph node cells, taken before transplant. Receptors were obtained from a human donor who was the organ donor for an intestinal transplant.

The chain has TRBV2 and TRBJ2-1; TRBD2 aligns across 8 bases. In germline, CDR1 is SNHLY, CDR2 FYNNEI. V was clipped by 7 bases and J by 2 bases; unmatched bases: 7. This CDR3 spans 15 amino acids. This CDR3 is CASTEREPAYNEQFF. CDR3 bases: TGTGCCAGCACGGAGCGGGAGCCCGCCTACAATGAGCAGTTCTTC.

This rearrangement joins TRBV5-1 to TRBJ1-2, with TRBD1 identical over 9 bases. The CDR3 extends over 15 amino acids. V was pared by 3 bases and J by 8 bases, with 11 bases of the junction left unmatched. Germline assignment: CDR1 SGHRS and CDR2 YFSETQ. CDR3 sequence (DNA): TGCGCCAGCAGCTGGGACGGGACAGGGAATGGAGGCTACACCTTC. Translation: CASSWDGTGNGGYTF.

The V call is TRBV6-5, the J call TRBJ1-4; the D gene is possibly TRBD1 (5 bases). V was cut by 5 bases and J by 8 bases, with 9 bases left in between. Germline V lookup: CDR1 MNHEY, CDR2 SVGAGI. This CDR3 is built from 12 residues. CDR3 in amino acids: CASSGGGEKLFF. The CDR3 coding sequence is TGTGCCAGCAGTGGGGGTGGCGAAAAACTGTTTTTT.

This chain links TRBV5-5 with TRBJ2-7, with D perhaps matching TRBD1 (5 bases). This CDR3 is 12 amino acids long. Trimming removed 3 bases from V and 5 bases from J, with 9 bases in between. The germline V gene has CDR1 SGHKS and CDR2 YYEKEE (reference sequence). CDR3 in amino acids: CASSSRDNEQYF. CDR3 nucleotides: TGTGCCAGCAGCTCCAGGGATAACGAGCAGTACTTC. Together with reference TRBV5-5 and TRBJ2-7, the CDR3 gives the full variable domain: DAGVTQSPTHLIKTRGQQVTLRCSPISGHKSVSWYQQVLGQGPQFIFQYYEKEERGRGNFPDRFSARQFPNYSSELNVNALLLGDSALYLCASSSRDNEQYFGPGTRLTVT.